One sample yielded the 25 T cell receptor beta chains listed below, sequenced in a study of T cell responses to AZD1222 COVID-19 vaccine (dated by TCRdb to 2020 to 2023). Library creation used the immunoSEQ multiplex PCR assay. TCRdb provides this immuneACCESS table in a form limited to in-frame rearrangements. Some clones are lacking; in checked studies, under half of them reflect an unresolved V gene, and why the rest are absent is not known. This sample is represented by over 70,000 clones; 60% to 85% of them were singletons. The ten biggest clones cover 25% to 30% of the sample. The time point label corresponds to: about 28 days (+/-7) after the second vaccine dose. This sample's treatment or condition label indicates: meningococcal conjugate vaccine given as trial control. Sequencing was performed on peripheral blood, taken 28 days after the second dose of the MenACWY control vaccine. These receptors were obtained from an adult who received the MenACWY meningococcal vaccine as a control.

The CDR3 region is CASSQGASGNTIYF. In DNA form, the CDR3 reads TGTGCCAGCTCACAAGGGGCCTCTGGAAACACCATATATTTT. The V gene is TRBV18, the J gene TRBJ1-3; D may be TRBD1 (5 bases). V was pared by 4 bases and J by 0 bases, with 7 bases between. CDR1 is KGHSH and CDR2 is LQKENI in the germline V gene. This CDR3 has 14 residues.

The chain joins TRBV28 to TRBJ1-1; no definite D call. The CDR3 loop spans 14 amino acids. V lost 1 base and J lost 7, with 13 bases in between. Germline V gene sequence: CDR1 MDHEN, CDR2 SYDVKM. CDR3 nucleotides: TGTGCCAGCAGTTTATATTTACGGGCAGATGAAGCTTTCTTT. It yields the protein CASSLYLRADEAFF.

J is TRBJ2-1 and V is TRBV9; 7 nucleotides agree with TRBD1. The germline V gene encodes CDR1 SGDLS and CDR2 YYNGEE. V was pared by 3 bases and J by 2 bases, with 5 bases of the junction left unmatched. This CDR3 has 15 amino acids. The CDR3 sequence: CASSARDSPYNEQFF. The DNA for the CDR3 is TGTGCCAGCAGCGCCAGGGACAGTCCCTACAATGAGCAGTTCTTC.

V usage is TRBV5-5 and J usage is TRBJ1-1; D may be TRBD1 (6 bases). The CDR3 is made up of 15 amino acids. V lost 4 bases and J 3 bases, leaving 16 bases between the germline ends. In germline, CDR1 is SGHKS, CDR2 YYEKEE (reference sequence). CDR3 in amino acids: CASSTLTGRDTEAFF. The CDR3 bases are TGTGCCAGCAGCACCCTGACAGGACGGGACACTGAAGCTTTCTTT.

The gene calls are TRBV27 and TRBJ2-7; no clear D. V lost 9 bases and J 5 bases, leaving 5 bases between the germline ends. The CDR3 has 9 amino acids. CDR1 and CDR2 (germline): MNHEY, SMNVEV (reference sequence). CDR3 amino acids: CARSHEQYF. CDR3 in DNA: TGTGCCAGGTCACACGAGCAGTACTTC.

V and J are TRBV7-9 and TRBJ2-2, with D possibly being TRBD2 (6 bases). In germline, CDR1 is SEHNR, CDR2 FQNEAQ (reference sequence). This CDR3 contains 14 residues. The ends were cut back, 3 bases at V and 2 bases at J, with 7 bases in the middle. The CDR3 loop is CASSFGLNTGELFF. The CDR3 DNA reads TGTGCCAGCAGCTTCGGACTAAACACCGGGGAGCTGTTTTTT. The whole variable domain, remainder taken from reference TRBV7-9 and TRBJ2-2, is DTGVSQNPRHKITKRGQNVTFRCDPISEHNRLYWYRQTLGQGPEFLTYFQNEAQLEKSRLLSDRFSAERPKGSFSTLEIQRTEQGDSAMYLCASSFGLNTGELFFGEGSRLTVL.

The chain is built from TRBV6-5 and TRBJ1-1, with TRBD1 as a possible D gene (6 bases). Germline V gives CDR1 MNHEY, CDR2 SVGAGI. The CDR3 is made up of 14 amino acids. V dropped 8 bases and J dropped 3 bases, with 16 bases sitting between them. This chain's CDR3 is CASGLEGGHTEAFF. For the CDR3, the DNA is TGTGCCAGCGGACTGGAGGGGGGGCACACTGAAGCTTTCTTT.

V is TRBV15 and J is TRBJ2-6; D is unclear. Per germline, CDR1 LNHNV and CDR2 YYDKDF (reference sequence). The CDR3 extends over 16 amino acids. The V and J ends lost 5 bases and 0 bases respectively, with 11 bases between them. CDR3 protein: CATSRRLPSGANVLTF. In DNA form, the CDR3 reads TGTGCCACCAGCCGTAGACTGCCCTCTGGGGCCAACGTCCTGACTTTC.

The CDR3 nucleotides read TGCAGTGCTCCTTATGTGAATGAGCAGTTCTTC. This encodes CSAPYVNEQFF. The chain links TRBV20-1 to TRBJ2-1; D ambiguous. Germline CDR1 reads DFQATT; CDR2 reads SNEGSKA (reference sequence). This CDR3 region has 11 residues. The ends were cut back, 5 bases at V and 7 bases at J, with 9 bases in the middle.

This rearrangement joins TRBV6-5 to TRBJ1-6; no definite D call. The germline gives CDR1 MNHEY, CDR2 SVGAGI. Trimming cost V 11 bases and J 8 bases, with 16 bases left between them. The CDR3 is 13 residues long. In DNA form, the CDR3 reads TGTGCCGCCCGCCCGGACGGCGATTCACCCCTCCACTTT. Translated, it gives CAARPDGDSPLHF.

V usage is TRBV6-1 and J usage is TRBJ2-7; maybe TRBD1 (6 bases). The length of the CDR3 is 14 residues. In germline, CDR1 is MNHNS, CDR2 SASEGT. V shed 0 bases and J shed 4 bases, with 10 bases lying between them. DNA for the CDR3: TGTGCCAGCAGTGAAGCGGGGGCCGAGTACGAGCAGTACTTC. Translating gives CASSEAGAEYEQYF.

The chain employs TRBV7-3 and TRBJ2-7; D is tentatively TRBD1 or TRBD2 (5 bases each). CDR1 SGHTA and CDR2 FQGTGA come from the germline V gene. The CDR3 has 13 amino acids. V was cut by 0 bases and J by 6 bases, with 9 bases left in between. The CDR3 bases are TGTGCCAGCAGCTTAACCAGGGAGTCCGAGCAGTACTTC. Its translation: CASSLTRESEQYF.

The chain uses TRBV5-5 and TRBJ1-1; D remains unclear. Germline V gene data show CDR1 as SGHKS and CDR2 as YYEKEE (reference sequence). The CDR3 has 14 residues. V was trimmed by 0 bases and J by 4 bases, leaving 10 bases between them. CDR3: CASSLGGGITEAFF. DNA of the CDR3: TGTGCCAGCAGCTTGGGGGGAGGGATCACTGAAGCTTTCTTT.

The chain couples TRBV6-1 to TRBJ1-1; D is possibly TRBD1 (5 bases). CDR1 is MNHNS and CDR2 is SASEGT in the germline V gene. V lost 8 bases, J lost 1 base, and 11 bases lay in between. This CDR3 is built from 13 residues. DNA for the CDR3: TGTGCCAGCCCACGACAGCCGAACACTGAAGCTTTCTTT. Translating it yields CASPRQPNTEAFF.

V gene TRBV10-3 combines with J gene TRBJ2-7; D is perhaps TRBD1 (6 bases). CDR1 ENHRY and CDR2 SYGVKD come from the germline V gene. V was pared by 4 bases and J by 2 bases, with 9 bases between. CDR3 length equals 13 residues. The CDR3 DNA reads as TGTGCCATCAGTGCTGAGGGGGCCTACGAGCAGTACTTC. Its translation: CAISAEGAYEQYF.

The V call is TRBV4-1, the J call TRBJ2-1; TRBD1 might be the D (6 bases). CDR1 and CDR2 (germline): MGHRA, YSYEKL. The CDR3 loop spans 14 amino acids. The V gene lost 5 bases and the J gene lost 1 base, with 9 bases spanning the gap. CDR3 loop: CASSVGTSYNEQFF. The CDR3 bases are TGCGCCAGCAGCGTTGGGACATCCTACAATGAGCAGTTCTTC.

This clone occurred a few times. The chain has TRBV14 and TRBJ1-1; D gene uncertain. This CDR3 region has 13 residues. V shed 4 bases and J shed 0 bases, with 6 bases lying between them. Germline loops: CDR1 SGHDN, CDR2 FVKESK. The DNA of the CDR3 is TGTGCCAGCAGCCCCAGTATGAACACTGAAGCTTTCTTT. Encoded protein: CASSPSMNTEAFF.

The sample holds one count of this clone. CDR3 loop: CASSLGLAGGLGSDEQFF. CDR3 nucleotide sequence: TGTGCCAGCAGCTTGGGACTAGCGGGGGGGCTAGGGAGCGATGAGCAGTTCTTC. The V gene is TRBV7-6, the J gene TRBJ2-1, with 16 nucleotides matching TRBD2. Per germline, CDR1 SGHVS and CDR2 FNYEAQ. J gave up 8 bases and V 3 bases, and 10 bases lay outside the gene matches. CDR3 size: 18 residues.

The CDR3 DNA follows: TGTGCCAGCAGTTTACCGGAGGGCCCGGGGGGGCCCTACGAGCAGTACTTC. It specifies CASSLPEGPGGPYEQYF. The chain recombines TRBV28 with TRBJ2-7; 8 bases agree with TRBD2. The germline CDR1 and CDR2 sequences are MDHEN and SYDVKM. V lost 2 bases to trimming and J lost 2 bases; unmatched junction nucleotides: 11. The CDR3 runs to 17 residues.

The rearrangement links TRBV30 to TRBJ2-1, with D possibly being TRBD2 (6 bases). The CDR3 extends over 16 amino acids. Germline V gives CDR1 GTSNPN, CDR2 SVGIG (reference sequence). With 2 bases removed from V and 0 bases from J, the gap between germline ends came to 14 bases. The CDR3 DNA sequence: TGTGCCTGGAGTCCAATAGCGGTTGCCTCCTACAATGAGCAGTTCTTC. As protein: CAWSPIAVASYNEQFF.

This clone was seen only a few times. The chain couples TRBV2 to TRBJ1-5; D is uncertain. V was trimmed by 6 bases and J by 3 bases, leaving 12 bases between them. The V gene's germline CDR1 is SNHLY and CDR2 FYNNEI. This CDR3 contains 14 residues. In nucleotides, the CDR3 is TGTGCCAGCAGGTCGACCGGTGACAATCAGCCCCAGCATTTT. Protein product: CASRSTGDNQPQHF.

The chain couples TRBV3-1 (or the pseudogene TRBV3-2) to TRBJ2-7; D may be TRBD1 (5 bases). The V gene lost 1 base and the J gene lost 7 bases, with 14 bases spanning the gap. The CDR3 sequence is 14 residues long. Germline CDR1 reads LGHDT; CDR2 reads YNNKEL (reference sequence). Here the CDR3 DNA reads TGTGCCAGCAGCCAAGGGGGCCCTTGGAGTGAGCAGTACTTC. The encoded protein is CASSQGGPWSEQYF.

The rearrangement links TRBV10-3 to TRBJ1-3; D is unclear. V lost 10 bases to trimming and J lost 0 bases, with 13 bases between them. This CDR3 region has 14 residues. Germline V lookup: CDR1 ENHRY, CDR2 SYGVKD. The CDR3 loop is CATAEFTSGNTIYF. CDR3 DNA: TGTGCCACCGCAGAATTTACCTCTGGAAACACCATATATTTT.

This clone was detected once. The chain is built from TRBV25-1 and TRBJ2-5; 9 nucleotides match TRBD1. CDR1 is MGHDK and CDR2 is SYGVNS in the germline V gene. V dropped 6 bases and J dropped 5; count of bases not matched to a gene: 7. The CDR3 spans 14 residues. The CDR3 protein is CASRTPTGGETQYF. DNA of the CDR3: TGTGCCAGCAGAACCCCGACAGGGGGGGAGACCCAGTACTTC.

This clone was found a few times. The J gene is TRBJ1-5, the V gene TRBV9, with 9 bases fitting TRBD1. The CDR3 loop spans 15 amino acids. In germline, CDR1 is SGDLS, CDR2 YYNGEE. V dropped 3 bases and J dropped 6; count of bases not matched to a gene: 7. CDR3: CASSAGTGRAQPQHF. In DNA, the CDR3 is TGTGCCAGCAGCGCCGGGACAGGGAGGGCTCAGCCCCAGCATTTT.